This T cell receptor beta chain appears in the sequencing data of a study of T cell responses to AZD1222 COVID-19 vaccine. Sequencing was performed with immunoSEQ multiplex PCR; in TCRdb, only in-frame clones are kept and a portion is missing. The table lists 100,000 to 150,000 clones, more than 70% of them singletons. Per the germline V gene, CDR1 is SNHLY and CDR2 is FYNNEI. CDR3 size: 14 residues. Trimming removed 8 bases at V and 0 bases at J, with 13 bases between. Researchers grouped second doses given at about 4 or about 12 weeks into one pool. The sample in question was peripheral blood, obtained 28 days after the second AZD1222 dose. The TCR sequence derives from an adult who received the AZD1222 COVID-19 vaccine. The chain joins TRBV2 to TRBJ1-1; D possibly corresponds to TRBD1 (5 bases). CDR3 bases: TGTGCCAGCCTTTTCTGGACAATGAACACTGAAGCTTTCTTT. It specifies CASLFWTMNTEAFF.